A selection of T cell receptor beta chains follows, all from one sample in a study of blood T cell repertoires in COVID-19. Repertoires were generated with immunoSEQ multiplex PCR, while TCRdb's copy carries only in-frame clones and drops some. The sample includes 150,000 to 200,000 clones, 80% to 85% of them seen just once. Sequenced: peripheral blood. These receptors were taken from a human donor with acute or convalescent COVID-19. The donor label of this sample is uncertain. Each CDR3 is given with its conserved first and last residue. A D gene is named only where the DNA matches it firmly. Clone size appears in some rows only: once, few, many, or a class for an expanded clone.

j_call: TRBJ1-5; d_call: TRBD1; v_call: TRBV5-1; clone_size: NA; cdr3_nt: TGCGCCAGCAGCCCGGGACAGAACAATCAGCCCCAGCATTTT; cdr3_aa: CASSPGQNNQPQHF
j_call: TRBJ2-7; d_call: NA; v_call: TRBV3-1/TRBV3-2; clone_size: NA; cdr3_nt: TGTGCCAGCAGCCCCGGGACTCATGACTACGAGCAGTACTTC; cdr3_aa: CASSPGTHDYEQYF
j_call: TRBJ1-1; d_call: TRBD1; v_call: TRBV10-2; clone_size: NA; cdr3_nt: TGCGCCAGCAGGTGGGAGAGACAGGGGGCAACTTTCTTT; cdr3_aa: CASRWERQGATFF
j_call: TRBJ2-7; d_call: TRBD2; v_call: TRBV7-9; clone_size: NA; cdr3_nt: TGTGCCAGCAGCTTAGCGGGAGGGCGTAAGTACTTC; cdr3_aa: CASSLAGGRKYF
j_call: TRBJ1-2; d_call: TRBD1; v_call: TRBV30; clone_size: once; cdr3_nt: TGTGCCTGGAGTGTACAGGGACAGATGGAAGGCTACACCTTC; cdr3_aa: CAWSVQGQMEGYTF
j_call: TRBJ1-1; d_call: TRBD1; v_call: TRBV12-3/TRBV12-4; clone_size: NA; cdr3_nt: TGTGCCAGCAGTTCTAGCTGGACAGGGGTAGCTTTCTTT; cdr3_aa: CASSSSWTGVAFF
j_call: TRBJ2-7; d_call: TRBD2; v_call: TRBV6-5; clone_size: NA; cdr3_nt: TGTGCCAGCAGTAGAGCGGGAGCTTACGAGCAGTACTTC; cdr3_aa: CASSRAGAYEQYF
j_call: TRBJ2-2; d_call: NA; v_call: TRBV25-1; clone_size: NA; cdr3_nt: TGTGCCAGCAGTGAAACACTGGAGGGTGGCGGGGAGCTGTTTTTT; cdr3_aa: CASSETLEGGGELFF
j_call: TRBJ1-1; d_call: NA; v_call: TRBV5-1; clone_size: NA; cdr3_nt: TGCGCCAGCAGCTTGGGACAGTCGGGGAACACTGAAGCTTTCTTT; cdr3_aa: CASSLGQSGNTEAFF
j_call: TRBJ1-5; d_call: NA; v_call: TRBV11-2; clone_size: once; cdr3_nt: TGTGCCAGCAGCCTGGAGCGCAATCAGCCCCAGCATTTT; cdr3_aa: CASSLERNQPQHF
j_call: TRBJ1-3; d_call: NA; v_call: TRBV2; clone_size: NA; cdr3_nt: TGTGCCAGCAGCCAAGACGGAGGGTCTGGAAACACCATATATTTT; cdr3_aa: CASSQDGGSGNTIYF